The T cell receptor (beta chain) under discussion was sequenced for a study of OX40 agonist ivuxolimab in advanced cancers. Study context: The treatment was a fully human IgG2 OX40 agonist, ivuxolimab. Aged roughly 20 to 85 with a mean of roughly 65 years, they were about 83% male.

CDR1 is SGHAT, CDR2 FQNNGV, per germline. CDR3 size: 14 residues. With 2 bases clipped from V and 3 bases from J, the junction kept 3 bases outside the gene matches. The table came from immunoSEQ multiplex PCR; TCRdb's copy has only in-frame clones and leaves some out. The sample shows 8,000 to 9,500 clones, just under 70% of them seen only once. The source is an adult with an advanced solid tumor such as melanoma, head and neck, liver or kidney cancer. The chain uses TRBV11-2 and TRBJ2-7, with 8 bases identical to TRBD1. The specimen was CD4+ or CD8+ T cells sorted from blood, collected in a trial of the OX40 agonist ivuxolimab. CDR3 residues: CASSLSGGLYEQYF. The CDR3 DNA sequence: TGTGCCAGCAGCTTATCAGGGGGCCTCTACGAGCAGTACTTC.